This TCR beta chain was sequenced in a study of shared clonotypes between healthy human individuals. General study findings and limits: As a rule, naive subsets had a larger estimated richness than memory subsets.

Notes on this clone: No antigen is known for it.

Clones were read by immunoSEQ multiplex PCR, and TCRdb kept only the in-frame ones, dropping some. Here the sample spans around 2.5 million clones, over 85% being singletons. J was trimmed by 0 bases and V by 10 bases; bases with no gene match: 5. Looked up from germline, CDR1 is MNHEY and CDR2 is SMNVEV (reference sequence). CDR3 length: 14 residues. The TCR comes from a man between 18 and 29 years old in good health. Some clones in this sample may be carry-over from other donors' samples. The sequenced sample was naive CD4+ T cells from PBMCs. The subset denotes: CD45RA+ positively selected. The chain uses TRBV27 and TRBJ1-2; 10 positions match TRBD1. CDR3 in amino acids: CATLGQGSNYGYTF. In DNA form, the CDR3 reads TGTGCCACCTTGGGACAGGGGTCTAACTATGGCTACACCTTC.